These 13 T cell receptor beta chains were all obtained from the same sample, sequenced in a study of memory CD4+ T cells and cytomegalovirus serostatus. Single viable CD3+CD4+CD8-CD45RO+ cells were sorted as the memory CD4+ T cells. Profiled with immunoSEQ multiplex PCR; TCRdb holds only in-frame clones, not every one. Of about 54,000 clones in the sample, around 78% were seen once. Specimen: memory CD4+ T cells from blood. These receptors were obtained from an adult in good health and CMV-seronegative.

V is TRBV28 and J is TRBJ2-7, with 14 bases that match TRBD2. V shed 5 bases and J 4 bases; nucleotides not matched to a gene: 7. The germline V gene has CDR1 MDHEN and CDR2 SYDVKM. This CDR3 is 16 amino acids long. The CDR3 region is CASSLTTSGGVYEQYF. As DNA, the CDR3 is TGTGCCAGCAGTCTCACGACTAGCGGGGGGGTTTACGAGCAGTACTTC.

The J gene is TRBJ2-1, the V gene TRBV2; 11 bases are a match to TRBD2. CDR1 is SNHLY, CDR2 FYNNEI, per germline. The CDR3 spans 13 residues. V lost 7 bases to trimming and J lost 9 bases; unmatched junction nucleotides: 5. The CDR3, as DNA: TGTGCCAGCACTGTTCTAGCGGGGGGTGAGCAGTTCTTC. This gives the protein CASTVLAGGEQFF.

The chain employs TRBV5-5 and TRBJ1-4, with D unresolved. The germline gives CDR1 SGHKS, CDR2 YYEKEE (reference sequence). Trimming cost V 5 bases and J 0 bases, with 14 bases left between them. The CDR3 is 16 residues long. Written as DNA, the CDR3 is TGTGCCAGCAGGGCCCCCACAACGGCAACTAATGAAAAACTGTTTTTT. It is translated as CASRAPTTATNEKLFF.

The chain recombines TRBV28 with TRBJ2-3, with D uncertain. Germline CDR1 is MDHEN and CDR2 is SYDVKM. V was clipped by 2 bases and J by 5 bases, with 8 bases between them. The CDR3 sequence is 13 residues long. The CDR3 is CASSLLKGDTQYF. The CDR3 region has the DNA TGTGCCAGCAGTTTACTAAAGGGAGATACGCAGTATTTT. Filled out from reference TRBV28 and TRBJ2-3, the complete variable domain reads DVKVTQSSRYLVKRTGEKVFLECVQDMDHENMFWYRQDPGLGLRLIYFSYDVKMKEKGDIPEGYSVSREKKERFSLILESASTNQTSMYLCASSLLKGDTQYFGPGTRLTVL.

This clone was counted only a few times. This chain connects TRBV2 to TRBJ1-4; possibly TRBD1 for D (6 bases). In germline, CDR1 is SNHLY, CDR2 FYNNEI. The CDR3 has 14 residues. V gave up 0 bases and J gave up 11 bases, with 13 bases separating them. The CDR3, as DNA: TGTGCCAGCAGTGAAGCTTCCCTTGGGGGCAAACTGTTTTTT. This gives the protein CASSEASLGGKLFF.

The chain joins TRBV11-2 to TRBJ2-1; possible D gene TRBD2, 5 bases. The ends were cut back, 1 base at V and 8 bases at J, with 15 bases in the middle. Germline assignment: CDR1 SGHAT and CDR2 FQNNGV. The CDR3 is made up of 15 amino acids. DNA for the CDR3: TGTGCCAGCAGCTTAGTCTGGCTAGCTCTCGATGAGCAGTTCTTC. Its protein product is CASSLVWLALDEQFF.

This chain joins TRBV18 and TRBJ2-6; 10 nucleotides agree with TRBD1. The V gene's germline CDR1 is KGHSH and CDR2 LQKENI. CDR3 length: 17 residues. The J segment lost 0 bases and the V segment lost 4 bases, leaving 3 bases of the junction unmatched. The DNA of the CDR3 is TGTGCCAGCTCACTGGGACAGGGGAACTCTGGGGCCAACGTCCTGACTTTC. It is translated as CASSLGQGNSGANVLTF.

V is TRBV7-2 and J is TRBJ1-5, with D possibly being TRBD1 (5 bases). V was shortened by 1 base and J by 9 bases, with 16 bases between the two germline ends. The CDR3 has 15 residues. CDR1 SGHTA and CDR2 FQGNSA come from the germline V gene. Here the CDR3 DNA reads TGTGCCAGCAGCTTAGACAGGAATATCTGGGCGCCCCAGCATTTT. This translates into CASSLDRNIWAPQHF.

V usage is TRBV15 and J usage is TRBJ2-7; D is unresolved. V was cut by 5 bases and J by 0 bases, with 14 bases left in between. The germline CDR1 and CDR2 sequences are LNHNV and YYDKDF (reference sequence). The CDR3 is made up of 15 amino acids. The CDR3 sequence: CATSPAPKNSYEQYF. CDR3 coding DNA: TGTGCCACCAGCCCCGCTCCTAAAAACTCCTACGAGCAGTACTTC.

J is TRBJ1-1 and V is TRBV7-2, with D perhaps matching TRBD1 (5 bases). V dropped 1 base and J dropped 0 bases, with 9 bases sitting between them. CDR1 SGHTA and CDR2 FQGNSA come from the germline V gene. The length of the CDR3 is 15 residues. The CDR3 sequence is CASSLGGGLNTEAFF. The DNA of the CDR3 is TGTGCCAGCAGCTTAGGTGGGGGTCTGAACACTGAAGCTTTCTTT.

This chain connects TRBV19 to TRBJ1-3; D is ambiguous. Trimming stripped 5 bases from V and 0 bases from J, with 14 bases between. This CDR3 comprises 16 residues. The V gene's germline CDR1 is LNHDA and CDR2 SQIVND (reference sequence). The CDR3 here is CASSSGLGSSGNTIYF. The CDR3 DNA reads TGTGCCAGTAGTTCCGGGTTGGGGTCCTCTGGAAACACCATATATTTT. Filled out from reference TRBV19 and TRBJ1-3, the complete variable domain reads DGGITQSPKYLFRKEGQNVTLSCEQNLNHDAMYWYRQDPGQGLRLIYYSQIVNDFQKGDIAEGYSVSREKKESFPLTVTSAQKNPTAFYLCASSSGLGSSGNTIYFGEGSWLTVV.

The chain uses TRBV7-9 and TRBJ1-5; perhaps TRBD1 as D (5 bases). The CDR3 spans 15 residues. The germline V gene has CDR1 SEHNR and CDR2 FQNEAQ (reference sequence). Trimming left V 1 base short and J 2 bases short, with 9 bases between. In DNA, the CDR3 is TGTGCCAGCAGCTTAGAAGGGGCAGGCAATCAGCCCCAGCATTTT. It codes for CASSLEGAGNQPQHF.

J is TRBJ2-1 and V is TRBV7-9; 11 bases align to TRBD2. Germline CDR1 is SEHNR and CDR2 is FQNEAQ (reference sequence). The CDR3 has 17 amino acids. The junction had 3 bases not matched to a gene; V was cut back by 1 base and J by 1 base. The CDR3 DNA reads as TGTGCCAGCAGCTTAGGGGGACTAGCGGTTTCCTACAATGAGCAGTTCTTC. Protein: CASSLGGLAVSYNEQFF.